This T cell receptor (beta chain) was obtained from a study of blood T cell repertoires in COVID-19. Study as a whole: COVID-19 samples collected from the United States, Italy and Spain covered acute and convalescent phases.

Data came from immunoSEQ multiplex PCR; TCRdb stores just in-frame clones and leaves some out. The repertoire holds roughly 120,000 clones, with around 80% as singletons. This CDR3 is built from 13 residues. The germline gives CDR1 SGHNT, CDR2 YENEEA. Unmatched junction bases numbered 5, after V lost 5 bases and J lost 10 bases. The sample comprised peripheral blood. This sequence originates from a man between 65 and 85 years old with acute or convalescent COVID-19. This sequence joins TRBV11-3 and TRBJ2-1, with TRBD2 matching over 10 bases. CDR3 sequence reads: CASSQAGGREQFF. For the CDR3, the DNA is TGTGCCAGCAGCCAAGCGGGGGGGCGGGAGCAGTTCTTC.